One sample yielded the 19 T cell receptor beta chains listed below, sequenced in a study of T-cell reconstitution after alpha-beta-depleted transplantation in children. Unique molecular identifiers tagged the TCRbeta library. A single record per CDR3 protein comes from TCRdb applying MiXCR to the PCR reads. The data contain 450,000 to 500,000 distinct CDR3 sequences, under 15% of them seen just once; the ten biggest clones take up 4.5% to 6%. The source material was PBMCs from the stem cell graft donor, sampled from the stem cell graft. The receptors were gathered from a human donor who donated a stem cell graft to a child with combined immunodeficiency.

This clonotype was seen more than once but under ten times. J is TRBJ2-3 and V is TRBV13; a possible D gene is TRBD2 (5 bases). Looked up from germline, CDR1 is PRHDT and CDR2 is FYEKMQ (reference sequence). CDR3 length: 14 residues. Trimming pared 6 bases from V and 6 bases from J, leaving 16 bases between. As DNA, the CDR3 is TGTGCCAGCAGTTACGGACGAGGGTCGGATACGCAGTATTTT. Its translation: CASSYGRGSDTQYF.

At least ten counts were recorded for this clonotype. The chain recombines TRBV14 with TRBJ2-5; no clear D. Germline V lookup: CDR1 SGHDN, CDR2 FVKESK. The germline V and J ends were trimmed by 3 bases and 1 base, with 9 bases remaining between them. The CDR3 runs to 14 residues. CDR3 amino acids: CASSQVGFQETQYF. The CDR3 DNA is TGTGCCAGCAGCCAGGTGGGGTTCCAAGAGACCCAGTACTTC.

The rearrangement joins TRBV9 to TRBJ1-4, with D tentatively TRBD1 (5 bases). CDR1 and CDR2 (germline): SGDLS, YYNGEE. The germline V and J ends were trimmed by 3 bases and 0 bases, with 9 bases remaining between them. This CDR3 contains 15 residues. The CDR3 loop reads CASSAGTPTNEKLFF. CDR3 DNA: TGTGCCAGCAGCGCCGGGACGCCAACTAATGAAAAACTGTTTTTT.

The V and J genes are TRBV12-3 or TRBV12-4 and TRBJ1-2; D uncertain. Trimming took off 1 base at V and 3 bases at J, with 9 bases between the two ends. CDR3 length: 14 residues. The DNA of the CDR3 is TGTGCCAGCAGTTTAGGACCCGGGCACTATGGCTACACCTTC. Translating gives CASSLGPGHYGYTF.

The chain recombines TRBV28 with TRBJ2-7; the D call may be TRBD1 or TRBD2 (5 bases each). CDR3 size: 16 residues. The germline V gene encodes CDR1 MDHEN and CDR2 SYDVKM. The germline V and J ends were trimmed by 3 bases and 0 bases, with 15 bases remaining between them. The DNA for the CDR3 is TGTGCCAGCAGTTTCGGCCCGGCAGGGAGCTCCTACGAGCAGTACTTC. It encodes CASSFGPAGSSYEQYF.

The V call is TRBV6-5, the J call TRBJ2-3, with TRBD1 as a possible D gene (7 bases). This CDR3 is 15 amino acids long. V lost 2 bases, J lost 4 bases, and 13 bases lay in between. Germline loops: CDR1 MNHEY, CDR2 SVGAGI. The CDR3: CASSYGQGGADTQYF. The CDR3 coding sequence is TGTGCCAGCAGTTACGGGCAGGGGGGAGCAGATACGCAGTATTTT.

DNA for the CDR3: TGTGCCAGCAGCCCGTTGAGGACTAGCGGAGAGCAGTTCTTC. It yields the protein CASSPLRTSGEQFF. This chain connects TRBV14 to TRBJ2-1; TRBD2 aligns across 10 bases. V trimming: 4 bases; J trimming: 10 bases; junction bases outside the gene matches: 7. This CDR3 region has 14 residues. The germline V gene has CDR1 SGHDN and CDR2 FVKESK.

This clonotype was picked up many times. This sequence joins TRBV7-9 and TRBJ2-7; 7 bases map to TRBD1. Germline V gene lookup returns CDR1 SEHNR and CDR2 FQNEAQ (reference sequence). The CDR3 is 14 residues long. Germline trimming cut 2 bases from V and 6 bases from J; bases unmatched to any gene: 7. CDR3 bases: TGTGCCAGCAGCTTATCATACAGGGGTCCCGAGCAGTACTTC. As protein: CASSLSYRGPEQYF.

This chain joins TRBV9 and TRBJ1-1, with D hard to call. The CDR3 consists of 13 residues. The germline gives CDR1 SGDLS, CDR2 YYNGEE. Trimming cost V 3 bases and J 3 bases, with 9 bases left between them. CDR3 coding DNA: TGTGCCAGCAGCGATGGTTGGGACACTGAAGCTTTCTTT. Translated, it gives CASSDGWDTEAFF.

The chain employs TRBV4-1 and TRBJ1-4, with D uncertain. Germline-derived CDR1 and CDR2 are MGHRA and YSYEKL. There are 14 residues in the CDR3. The V end was cut by 3 bases, the J end by 2 bases, with 7 bases between. The CDR3 region is CASSQFRTNEKLFF. CDR3 nucleotides: TGCGCCAGCAGCCAGTTTAGGACTAATGAAAAACTGTTTTTT.

The genes are TRBV2 and TRBJ2-1; D possibly corresponds to TRBD2 (6 bases). Germline V gene lookup returns CDR1 SNHLY and CDR2 FYNNEI. Trimming removed 10 bases from V and 7 bases from J, with 32 bases in between. This CDR3 region has 18 residues. In DNA, the CDR3 is TGTGCCATCACCCAGCGGGTGGCGGGTAGAGTAGGAGGAAATGAGCAGTTCTTC. Translation gives CAITQRVAGRVGGNEQFF.

This clonotype was picked up many times. The J gene is TRBJ2-7, the V gene TRBV27, with 8 bases that match TRBD1. Germline values: CDR1 MNHEY, CDR2 SMNVEV (reference sequence). V shed 5 bases, J shed 1 base, and the junction held 7 bases outside the gene matches. This CDR3 has 15 residues. As DNA, the CDR3 is TGTGCCAGCAGTCTGTCCGGGACAGGTTCCTACGAGCAGTACTTC. The encoded protein is CASSLSGTGSYEQYF.

The sample holds many counts of this clonotype. The chain combines TRBV27 with TRBJ2-3, with TRBD1 identical over 12 bases. Germline CDR1 MNHEY, CDR2 SMNVEV (reference sequence). The CDR3 is 14 amino acids. V was pared by 10 bases and J by 5 bases, with 7 bases of the junction left unmatched. CDR3 residues: CATAGTGGLDTQYF. The DNA of the CDR3 is TGTGCCACCGCCGGGACAGGGGGCCTAGATACGCAGTATTTT.

The chain joins TRBV6-2 or TRBV6-3 to TRBJ2-2; TRBD2 matches at 16 bases. Trimming removed 4 bases from V and 4 bases from J; junction bases left unmatched: 6. The CDR3 runs to 18 residues. The germline V gene has CDR1 MNHEY and CDR2 SVGEGT. This CDR3 reads CASSLGTSGRAFTGELFF. CDR3 in DNA: TGTGCCAGCAGTTTGGGGACTAGCGGGAGGGCCTTCACCGGGGAGCTGTTTTTT.

This rearrangement joins TRBV25-1 to TRBJ1-1; 10 bases map to TRBD1. CDR3 length: 15 residues. The V segment lost 6 bases and the J segment 4 bases; nucleotides outside the gene matches: 8. CDR1 is MGHDK, CDR2 SYGVNS, per germline. In DNA, the CDR3 is TGTGCCAGCAGCGCTCGGACAGGGGGTCCCACTGAAGCTTTCTTT. Translating gives CASSARTGGPTEAFF.

This clonotype was detected a few times. The chain recombines TRBV5-1 with TRBJ2-5; D not resolved. Germline CDR1 is SGHRS and CDR2 is YFSETQ. This CDR3 comprises 15 residues. The V end lost 0 bases, the J end lost 1 base, and 10 bases lay between the germline ends. In nucleotides, the CDR3 is TGCGCCAGCAGCTTGGCCCCCTTCTCCCAAGAGACCCAGTACTTC. Its protein product is CASSLAPFSQETQYF.

V gene TRBV2 combines with J gene TRBJ2-5; D is unresolved. Germline V lookup: CDR1 SNHLY, CDR2 FYNNEI. V lost 8 bases to trimming and J lost 2 bases, with 9 bases between them. CDR3 size: 12 residues. The CDR3 nucleotides read TGTGCCAGCGGATCTTTACAAGAGACCCAGTACTTC. Translated: CASGSLQETQYF.

This clonotype showed up just a few times. V gene TRBV5-5 combines with J gene TRBJ1-2; D is uncertain. This CDR3 has 14 amino acids. The ends were cut back, 4 bases at V and 8 bases at J, with 18 bases in the middle. Germline V CDR1 and CDR2: SGHKS, YYEKEE (reference sequence). The CDR3 nucleotides read TGTGCCAGCAGCCCATCGGCCTTATCCAGAGGCTACACCTTC. This codes for CASSPSALSRGYTF.

This clonotype was detected a few times. This chain links TRBV29-1 with TRBJ2-1, with a tentative D call TRBD2 (6 bases). Trimming stripped 1 base from V and 9 bases from J, with 16 bases between. Germline assignment: CDR1 SQVTM and CDR2 ANQGSEA. This CDR3 spans 14 amino acids. CDR3 residues: CSVEGGRWQFEQFF. For the CDR3, the DNA is TGCAGCGTTGAAGGGGGGAGGTGGCAGTTTGAGCAGTTCTTC.